The 16 T cell receptor beta chains listed next were all sequenced from one sample in a study of T cells in women clearing cervical HPV infection. Only in-frame clones appear in the TCRdb table, and some are missing; sequencing was by immunoSEQ multiplex PCR. The table gives some 32,000 clones; the top ten clones make up approximately 3% of it. The sequencing sample was made of blood buffy coat. Receptors were obtained from a woman aged 18-69 years with a cervical HPV16 infection that either progressed to CIN3+ or cleared (not recorded which).

About this clone: The CDR3 end lies 3 residues beyond the end of the read and is filled in from the germline J gene. The chain employs TRBV7-2 and TRBJ2-1; 11 bases match TRBD1. CDR3 length equals 15 residues. V trimming: 5 bases; J trimming: 9 bases; junction bases outside the gene matches: 9. CDR1 and CDR2 from the germline V gene are SGHTA and FQGNSA. The sequenced CDR3 bases are TGTGCCAGCAGCCTACGGACAGGGGGCTTCCGTGAG. Translation: CASSLRTGGFRE. The whole CDR3 region reads CASSLRTGGFREQFF.

The CDR3 loop is CSARSFTGRGQPQHF. The DNA read from the CDR3 is TGCAGTGCTAGAAGCTTTACAGGTCGGGGGCAGCCC. The chain has TRBV20-1 and TRBJ1-5, with D perhaps TRBD1 (5 bases). The read ends 3 residues early relative to the CDR3; the germline J gene fills the gap. Trimming shortened V by 2 bases and J by 7 bases, and 18 bases separated the two germline ends. In germline, CDR1 is DFQATT, CDR2 SNEGSKA (reference sequence). CDR3 size: 15 residues.

Of note for this clone: Additional DNA sequences in this sample encode the identical CDR3. The covered CDR3 bases are TGTGCCAGCACCTCGAACCCGACGGGGTTTGGTGGC. Translation: CASTSNPTGFGG. The CDR3 reads in full as CASTSNPTGFGGYTF. V usage is TRBV7-8 and J usage is TRBJ1-2; D gene uncertain. Read data end 3 residues before the CDR3 end; the end is taken from the germline J gene. Germline CDR1 is SGHVS and CDR2 is FQNEAQ. The length of the CDR3 is 15 residues. V was clipped by 7 bases and J by 7 bases, with 22 bases between them.

CDR3 DNA (partial): TGTGCCTGGAGTTGGCAAGTTGAA. This sequence encodes CAWSWQVE. The full-length CDR3 reads as CAWSWQVEAFF. The rearrangement uses TRBV30 and TRBJ1-1; no definite D call. The read ends 3 residues before the CDR3 terminus; that terminus is restored from the germline J gene. V lost 2 bases and J lost 7, with 8 bases in between. Germline CDR1 GTSNPN, CDR2 SVGIG (reference sequence). The CDR3 covers 11 residues.

About this clone itself: The read is 3 residues too short to cover the CDR3 end, so that end is filled in from the germline J gene. V is TRBV2 and J is TRBJ1-6, with 7 positions matching TRBD1. In germline, CDR1 is SNHLY, CDR2 FYNNEI. The CDR3 has 16 amino acids. J gave up 0 bases and V 6 bases, and 5 bases lay outside the gene matches. The sequenced CDR3 bases are TGTGCCAGCAGCCCAGGGACAGTCTCCTATAATTCACCC. Protein: CASSPGTVSYNSP. The CDR3 as a whole reads CASSPGTVSYNSPLHF.

Worth noting for this clone: The read terminates 3 residues ahead of where the CDR3 ends, so the germline J gene completes it. The chain combines TRBV5-4 with TRBJ2-3, with TRBD2 as a possible D gene (5 bases). The CDR3 runs to 13 residues. Trimming stripped 0 bases from V and 3 bases from J, with 5 bases between. Germline V CDR1 and CDR2: SGHNT, YYREEE (reference sequence). CDR3 sequence: CASSLGGTDTQYF. Partial CDR3 DNA: TGTGCCAGCAGCTTGGGAGGGACAGATACG.

A word on this clone: Other DNA sequences in the same sample also yield this CDR3. CDR3 sequence: CASSPRTGSGYTF. The DNA read from the CDR3 is TGTGCCAGCAGTCCACGGACAGGGAGCGGC. The chain employs TRBV6-2 or TRBV6-3 and TRBJ1-2; 8 positions match TRBD1. The read is 3 residues too short to cover the CDR3 end, so that end is filled in from the germline J gene. CDR1 and CDR2 from the germline V gene are MNHEY and SVGEGT. CDR3 size: 13 residues.

To note about this clone: The read ends 3 residues before the CDR3 terminus; that terminus is restored from the germline J gene. This sequence joins TRBV5-1 and TRBJ2-3; 8 bases are a match to TRBD1. The germline V gene has CDR1 SGHRS and CDR2 YFSETQ. This CDR3 contains 15 residues. The CDR3 here is CASSYADRAQETQYF. The CDR3 bases that were read are TGCGCCAGCAGCTATGCGGACAGGGCGCAAGAGACG.

This clone ranks as medium-sized (0.01 to 0.1%) in terms of frequency. The read gets to within 3 residues of the CDR3 end, and the germline J gene fills in the rest. The gene calls are TRBV7-2 and TRBJ1-6; TRBD1 agrees at 8 bases. Germline V gene sequence: CDR1 SGHTA, CDR2 FQGNSA. The CDR3 has 15 amino acids. V gave up 5 bases and J gave up 6 bases; unmatched junction bases: 6. The CDR3 here is CASSQRQGPNSPLHF. The sequenced CDR3 bases are TGTGCCAGCAGCCAAAGACAGGGGCCTAATTCACCC.

As regards this clone: The CDR3 end falls 3 residues outside the read, so it is completed with the germline J gene. The chain carries TRBV18 and TRBJ2-2; D is unresolved. This CDR3 spans 14 amino acids. Germline V lookup: CDR1 KGHSH, CDR2 LQKENI. Trimming removed 1 base at V and 0 bases at J, with 3 bases between. CDR3 bases read: TGTGCCAGCTCACCACTCTCGAACACCGGGGAG. Amino acid sequence: CASSPLSNTGE. Given in full, the CDR3 is CASSPLSNTGELFF.

About this clone itself: The read finishes 3 residues shy of the CDR3 end, and the germline J gene is used to complete it. V is TRBV27 and J is TRBJ2-7, with 9 bases that match TRBD1. V lost 4 bases and J lost 5; bases outside the gene matches: 6. There are 14 residues in the CDR3. Per the germline V gene, CDR1 is MNHEY and CDR2 is SMNVEV (reference sequence). The CDR3 sequence: CASSSSGTGNEQYF. The sequenced CDR3 bases are TGTGCCAGCAGTTCCTCCGGGACAGGGAACGAG.

For this clone: The read finishes 3 residues shy of the CDR3 end, and the germline J gene is used to complete it. The rearrangement joins TRBV18 to TRBJ2-3, with TRBD1 matching over 7 bases. Germline CDR1 and CDR2: KGHSH and LQKENI. The CDR3 is 16 amino acids. CDR3 in amino acids: CASSPSGQRSNQPQYF. The sequenced CDR3 bases are TGTGCCAGCTCACCCTCGGGACAGCGGAGCAATCAGCCG. Full variable domain (outside the CDR3, taken from reference TRBV18 and TRBJ2-3): NAGVMQNPRHLVRRRGQEARLRCSPMKGHSHVYWYRQLPEEGLKFMVYLQKENIIDESGMPKERFSAEFPKEGPSILRIQQVVRGDSAAYFCASSPSGQRSNQPQYFGPGTRLTVL.

Regarding this clone: The sequenced fragment ends 3 residues before the CDR3 boundary, so the rest is inferred from the germline J gene. The V call is TRBV20-1, the J call TRBJ2-6; the match to TRBD1 covers 8 bases. After removal of 6 bases from V and 0 bases from J, the junction contained 13 bases not matched to a gene. The germline gives CDR1 DFQATT, CDR2 SNEGSKA (reference sequence). This CDR3 is 18 amino acids long. The CDR3 region is CSAVDRDLGNSGANVLTF. The part of the CDR3 DNA that was read is TGCAGTGCAGTGGACAGGGACCTAGGAAACTCTGGGGCCAACGTC.

Of note for this clone: The read ends 3 residues before the CDR3 terminus; that terminus is restored from the germline J gene. The chain uses TRBV20-1 and TRBJ1-5; D possibly corresponds to TRBD1 (6 bases). The germline gives CDR1 DFQATT, CDR2 SNEGSKA (reference sequence). This CDR3 contains 12 residues. The V gene lost 8 bases and the J gene lost 9 bases, with 17 bases spanning the gap. CDR3 sequence: CSTGGTSSPQHF. The DNA read from the CDR3 is TGCAGTACTGGCGGGACAAGTTCGCCC.

In the case of this clone: A read error may produce the germline difference seen at one junction end. The read ends 3 residues early relative to the CDR3; the germline J gene fills the gap. This chain links TRBV5-6 with TRBJ1-2; D may be TRBD1 (5 bases). The CDR3 is 14 amino acids. Germline-derived CDR1 and CDR2 are SGHDT and YYEEEE. CDR3 DNA, as far as it was read: TGTGCCAGCAACTTGGGGCGGGGGTACTATGGC. This encodes CASNLGRGYYG. The whole CDR3 region reads CASNLGRGYYGYTF.

With respect to this clone: The CDR3 goes on 3 residues after the read ends, and that part is filled in from the germline J gene. The J gene is TRBJ1-2, the V gene TRBV7-9; 8 bases agree with TRBD1. Germline CDR1 is SEHNR and CDR2 is FQNEAQ (reference sequence). The CDR3 runs 14 residues. The CDR3: CASSLVQGAYDYTF. CDR3 bases read: TGTGCCAGCAGCTTAGTCCAGGGGGCCTACGAC.